These 9 T cell receptor beta chains were all obtained from the same sample, sequenced in a study of cytomegalovirus exposure and HLA in healthy donors. PCR primers comprised 60 Vbeta and 13 Jbeta primers. Sequenced by immunoSEQ multiplex PCR; TCRdb stores in-frame clones only, minus some. The sample lists hundreds of thousands of clones, about 90% occurring once. Sequenced sample: PBMCs. The source is a woman aged 18-30 years in good health and CMV-seronegative.

This clone has just one count. The chain employs TRBV6-1 and TRBJ2-7, with TRBD1 matching 7 bases. After removal of 6 bases from V and 5 bases from J, the junction contained 4 bases not matched to a gene. The germline gives CDR1 MNHNS, CDR2 SASEGT. This CDR3 has 12 amino acids. The CDR3 region has the DNA TGTGCCAGCAGCCGCGGACAGGACGAGCAGTACTTC. Amino acid sequence: CASSRGQDEQYF.

The chain links TRBV6-5 to TRBJ1-4; no clear D. V shed 0 bases and J shed 7 bases, with 9 bases lying between them. CDR3 size: 14 residues. Germline CDR1 is MNHEY and CDR2 is SVGAGI. CDR3 sequence (DNA): TGTGCCAGCAGTTACTCGTTGGCGGGTGAAAAACTGTTTTTT. This codes for CASSYSLAGEKLFF.

The DNA of the CDR3 is TGTGCCAGCAGCCCGAGGGGAGGGAACACTGAAGCTTTCTTT. Protein product: CASSPRGGNTEAFF. The chain recombines TRBV7-3 with TRBJ1-1; D is possibly TRBD1 (5 bases). Trimming cost V 5 bases and J 1 base, with 11 bases left between them. Germline lookup yields CDR1 SGHTA and CDR2 FQGTGA. There are 14 residues in the CDR3.

The gene calls are TRBV4-2 and TRBJ1-2; D gene ambiguous. V was cut by 5 bases and J by 8 bases, with 21 bases left in between. CDR1 LGHNA and CDR2 YNFKEQ come from the germline V gene. CDR3 length: 15 residues. The CDR3 coding sequence is TGTGCCAGCAGCTTGGGAGCAGGTCCCCCTGGGGGCTACACCTTC. Translated, it gives CASSLGAGPPGGYTF.

This chain joins TRBV6-1 and TRBJ1-4; D gene unclear. The ends were cut back, 3 bases at V and 8 bases at J, with 13 bases in the middle. There are 14 residues in the CDR3. CDR1 is MNHNS, CDR2 SASEGT, per germline. CDR3 DNA: TGTGCCAGCAGTGACAGCTTAGCTTTGGAAAAACTGTTTTTT. Its translation: CASSDSLALEKLFF.

The chain recombines TRBV19 with TRBJ1-5; 11 nucleotides agree with TRBD1. The junction had 6 bases not matched to a gene; V was cut back by 4 bases and J by 7 bases. CDR1 LNHDA and CDR2 SQIVND come from the germline V gene (reference sequence). This CDR3 comprises 15 residues. CDR3 sequence reads: CASSTRTGGAQPQHF. CDR3 sequence (DNA): TGTGCCAGTAGTACCCGGACAGGGGGCGCACAGCCCCAGCATTTT.

This clone was found a few times. V gene TRBV6-6 combines with J gene TRBJ1-2; 10 bases map to TRBD1. Trimming removed 6 bases from V and 4 bases from J; junction bases left unmatched: 2. CDR3 length: 13 amino acids. Germline values: CDR1 MNHNY, CDR2 SVGAGI (reference sequence). This CDR3 is CASRRTGGYGYTF. In DNA form, the CDR3 reads TGTGCCAGCAGGCGGACAGGGGGCTATGGCTACACCTTC.

This chain joins TRBV13 and TRBJ1-2; tentative D call: TRBD1 (6 bases). Trimming stripped 0 bases from V and 1 base from J, with 18 bases between. CDR1 and CDR2 from the germline V gene are PRHDT and FYEKMQ (reference sequence). This CDR3 comprises 18 residues. The CDR3 bases are TGTGCCAGCAGCTTAGGGAGGACAGCACCCACCGATAACTATGGCTACACCTTC. This codes for CASSLGRTAPTDNYGYTF.

The chain is built from TRBV10-1 and TRBJ2-3, with 10 bases aligning to TRBD1. Germline V gene lookup returns CDR1 WNHNN and CDR2 SYGVQD (reference sequence). The V gene end was trimmed by 5 bases and the J gene end by 1 base; junction bases not matched to a gene: 9. This CDR3 is built from 17 residues. CDR3 sequence (DNA): TGCGCCAGCAGTCCAAGCACCGGGACAGGGGGCACAGATACGCAGTATTTT. Its protein product is CASSPSTGTGGTDTQYF.